Listed here are 2 T cell receptor beta chains from one sample, sequenced in a study of response to subunit inactivated influenza vaccine. TCRdb reanalysed the RT-PCR reads using MiXCR and keeps one entry per CDR3 protein. The sample shows hundreds of thousands of distinct CDR3 sequences, less than 25% of them seen only once. The sequenced sample was PBMCs from blood, obtained less than 22 months after vaccination. The source is a man aged 50-75 years who received an inactivated influenza vaccine.

The sample holds many counts of this clonotype. J is TRBJ1-2 and V is TRBV14; D not certain. The germline V and J ends were trimmed by 3 bases and 4 bases, with 15 bases remaining between them. The CDR3 contains 15 residues. Germline values: CDR1 SGHDN, CDR2 FVKESK. CDR3 nucleotides: TGTGCCAGCAGCCAGGTTAACGGTTATAGCTATGGCTACACCTTC. This translates into CASSQVNGYSYGYTF.

The chain couples TRBV12-3 or TRBV12-4 to TRBJ2-7; 7 bases agree with TRBD1. The CDR3 totals 15 residues. V shed 3 bases, J shed 2 bases, and the junction held 7 bases outside the gene matches. CDR3 sequence (DNA): TGTGCCAGCAGTTTGAGACAGGGCGATCCCTACGAGCAGTACTTC. Residues: CASSLRQGDPYEQYF.